These 5 T cell receptor beta chains originate from one sample sequenced in a study of vaccination effects on CD4 cells after COVID-19. Profiled with immunoSEQ multiplex PCR; TCRdb holds only in-frame clones, not every one. Among around 83,000 clones listed, approximately 81% were seen once. Sequencing followed a ViraFEST assay step that expanded antigen-specific CD4+ T cells with viral peptide pools. The culture ran for approximately 10 days before CD4+ T cells were isolated. These receptors' targets are unknown. Sequences were derived from CD4+ T cells from PBMCs cultured with HCoV-229E spike peptides, sampled before COVID-19 vaccination. These receptor sequences come from a human donor who received a COVID-19 vaccine.

This clone was detected a few times. The gene calls are TRBV7-2 and TRBJ1-3; no firm D call. Between the trimmed V and J ends, which lost 0 bases and 4 bases, there was a span of 7 bases. From germline, CDR1 is SGHTA and CDR2 FQGNSA. The CDR3 is made up of 14 amino acids. As DNA, the CDR3 is TGTGCCAGCAGCTTAGCGGGCGGGGGAAACACCATATATTTT. Protein sequence: CASSLAGGGNTIYF.

This clone showed up just a few times. The chain employs TRBV14 and TRBJ2-5; D is ambiguous. CDR3 length: 11 amino acids. CDR1 is SGHDN and CDR2 is FVKESK in the germline V gene. Trimming removed 1 base from V and 4 bases from J, with 1 base in between. The CDR3: CASSQAETQYF. DNA of the CDR3: TGTGCCAGCAGCCAAGCAGAGACCCAGTACTTC.

The chain is built from TRBV5-5 and TRBJ1-1; 7 bases line up with TRBD1. Germline V gene data show CDR1 as SGHKS and CDR2 as YYEKEE (reference sequence). Trimming removed 4 bases from V and 1 base from J; junction bases left unmatched: 7. The CDR3 extends over 15 amino acids. The CDR3 is CASSRWTGENTEAFF. CDR3 sequence (DNA): TGTGCCAGCAGCAGGTGGACAGGCGAGAACACTGAAGCTTTCTTT.

The chain combines TRBV6-2 or TRBV6-3 with TRBJ1-6, with D maybe TRBD1 (5 bases). Trimming removed 6 bases at V and 7 bases at J, with 25 bases between. Germline V gene lookup returns CDR1 MNHEY and CDR2 SVGEGT. CDR3 length equals 18 residues. CDR3 sequence (DNA): TGTGCCAGCAGCCCACTATCCACTTCCGGGACGGCAAATTCACCCCTCCACTTT. It translates to CASSPLSTSGTANSPLHF.

The chain combines TRBV2 with TRBJ2-7; no reliable D call. The CDR3 length is 13 residues. Germline V gene data show CDR1 as SNHLY and CDR2 as FYNNEI. The V gene lost 4 bases and the J gene lost 2 bases, with 9 bases spanning the gap. This CDR3 is CASSGRQAYEQYV. As DNA, the CDR3 is TGTGCCAGCAGTGGAAGACAAGCCTACGAGCAGTACGTC.